These 24 T cell receptor beta chains were sequenced from one sample in a study of blood T cell repertoires in COVID-19. Generated by immunoSEQ multiplex PCR, the TCRdb table keeps only in-frame clones and is missing some. Here the sample spans under 130,000 clones, around 76% being singletons. Sequenced material: peripheral blood. The source is a woman in her 70s with acute or convalescent COVID-19.

The rearrangement joins TRBV23-1 to TRBJ2-5; tentatively, D is TRBD1 (6 bases). TRBV23-1 is labeled an ORF, and its function is uncertain. V was shortened by 2 bases and J by 0 bases, with 16 bases between the two germline ends. This CDR3 region has 17 residues. CDR3 sequence: CASSQESDRLYQETQYF. CDR3 DNA: TGCGCCAGCAGTCAAGAATCTGACAGGCTCTACCAAGAGACCCAGTACTTC.

V usage is TRBV6-5 and J usage is TRBJ1-3; D is perhaps TRBD1 (6 bases). Germline V lookup: CDR1 MNHEY, CDR2 SVGAGI. This CDR3 region has 16 residues. V was shortened by 2 bases and J by 2 bases, with 13 bases between the two germline ends. The CDR3 region is CASSYMWGQTGNTIYF. The DNA of the CDR3 is TGTGCCAGCAGTTACATGTGGGGGCAAACTGGAAACACCATATATTTT.

Points on this clone: Compared with germline, one end of the junction differs, possibly owing to a read error. This chain joins TRBV6-2 or TRBV6-3 and TRBJ1-2; a possible D gene is TRBD1 (5 bases). Germline V gene data show CDR1 as MNHEY and CDR2 as SVGEGT. The CDR3 covers 13 residues. The DNA for the CDR3 is TGTGCCAGCAGTTACTGGGGCAGCGCCATTCCCTCCTTC. Protein: CASSYWGSAIPSF.

This clone was detected only a few times. A much more abundant neighbour one base away suggests this may be a read error. The chain joins TRBV5-1 to TRBJ2-7; TRBD2 aligns across 8 bases. Germline CDR1 SGHRS, CDR2 YFSETQ. The CDR3 has 16 residues. The CDR3 DNA reads TGCCCCCGCTTGAGCCGTGGGGGGGGCCGGGGGGGGGAGCAGTACTTC. As protein: CPRLSRGGGRGGEQYF.

This chain connects TRBV24-1 to TRBJ2-3; D is possibly TRBD2 (5 bases). The CDR3 consists of 14 residues. Trimming cost V 4 bases and J 1 base, with 8 bases left between them. Per germline, CDR1 KGHDR and CDR2 SFDVKD. This chain's CDR3 is CATSDSLGTDTQYF. The CDR3, as DNA: TGTGCCACCAGTGACTCACTAGGCACAGATACGCAGTATTTT.

The rearrangement links TRBV5-1 to TRBJ2-5; 9 bases fit TRBD2. The germline gives CDR1 SGHRS, CDR2 YFSETQ. The V and J ends lost 4 bases and 5 bases, in that order; junction bases with no gene match: 9. The CDR3 consists of 15 residues. The CDR3 loop is CASSPLSLAGETQYF. The CDR3 nucleotides read TGCGCCAGCAGCCCGTTGAGTCTAGCGGGGGAGACCCAGTACTTC. Together with reference TRBV5-1 and TRBJ2-5, the CDR3 gives the full variable domain: KAGVTQTPRYLIKTRGQQVTLSCSPISGHRSVSWYQQTPGQGLQFLFEYFSETQRNKGNFPGRFSGRQFSNSRSEMNVSTLELGDSALYLCASSPLSLAGETQYFGPGTRLLVL.

This chain joins TRBV10-2 and TRBJ2-1, with a tentative D call TRBD2 (5 bases). The CDR3 contains 15 residues. V lost 6 bases to trimming and J lost 0 bases, with 12 bases between them. Germline values: CDR1 WSHSY, CDR2 SAAADI. The CDR3 loop is CASRRSGASYNEQFF. The CDR3 nucleotides are TGCGCCAGCAGAAGGAGCGGAGCCTCCTACAATGAGCAGTTCTTC.

The genes are TRBV29-1 and TRBJ1-2; TRBD1 matches 7 bases. The germline CDR1 and CDR2 sequences are SQVTM and ANQGSEA. Trimming at V came to 6 bases and at J to 7 bases, leaving 8 bases not matched to a gene. This CDR3 has 12 residues. CDR3 sequence (DNA): TGCAGCGTGGGAACAGGGGCGAGTGGCTACACCTTC. Protein sequence: CSVGTGASGYTF. The full variable domain, completed using reference TRBV29-1 and TRBJ1-2, is SAVISQKPSRDICQRGTSLTIQCQVDSQVTMMFWYRQQPGQSLTLIATANQGSEATYESGFVIDKFPISRPNLTFSTLTVSNMSPEDSSIYLCSVGTGASGYTFGSGTRLTVV.

J is TRBJ2-4 and V is TRBV9; weak D call: TRBD2 (5 bases). Germline values: CDR1 SGDLS, CDR2 YYNGEE. Trimming shortened V by 1 base and J by 5 bases, and 13 bases separated the two germline ends. CDR3 length: 15 residues. The CDR3 region is CASSVSHRGENIQYF. For the CDR3, the DNA is TGTGCCAGCAGCGTATCCCACCGGGGTGAAAACATTCAGTACTTC.

This chain links TRBV6-5 with TRBJ1-2; TRBD1 is a possible D gene (5 bases). Trimming shortened V by 0 bases and J by 4 bases, and 9 bases separated the two germline ends. Germline V gives CDR1 MNHEY, CDR2 SVGAGI. The CDR3 is 14 residues long. CDR3 coding DNA: TGTGCCAGCAGTTACTCTCCAGACAGCTATGGCTACACCTTC. Residues: CASSYSPDSYGYTF.

This chain uses TRBV7-9 with TRBJ1-1, with 12 bases identical to TRBD1. Per the germline V gene, CDR1 is SEHNR and CDR2 is FQNEAQ (reference sequence). V lost 1 base, J lost 8 bases, and 5 bases stayed unmatched. The CDR3 consists of 15 residues. CDR3 in amino acids: CASSLGVGTGGEAFF. CDR3 nucleotides: TGTGCCAGCAGCTTAGGAGTAGGGACAGGGGGCGAAGCTTTCTTT.

The chain is built from TRBV29-1 and TRBJ2-7; 10 bases match TRBD1. This CDR3 spans 14 amino acids. The J segment lost 5 bases and the V segment lost 4 bases, leaving 8 bases of the junction unmatched. Germline loops: CDR1 SQVTM, CDR2 ANQGSEA. CDR3 coding DNA: TGCAGCGTTGCCCCTCGGGACAGGGGCCACGAGCAGTACTTC. Translated, it gives CSVAPRDRGHEQYF.

In this sample, this clone turned up a few times. The V gene is TRBV6-5, the J gene TRBJ2-2; D is perhaps TRBD1 (5 bases). CDR1 MNHEY and CDR2 SVGAGI come from the germline V gene. The CDR3 contains 12 residues. V was clipped by 6 bases and J by 8 bases, with 10 bases between them. The CDR3: CASSSRGGELFF. Written as DNA, the CDR3 is TGTGCCAGCAGCTCTAGGGGTGGGGAGCTGTTTTTT.

This sequence joins TRBV18 and TRBJ1-1; the D gene is possibly TRBD1 (6 bases). CDR3 length: 16 residues. Per the germline V gene, CDR1 is KGHSH and CDR2 is LQKENI. The V gene lost 2 bases and the J gene lost 5 bases, with 18 bases spanning the gap. CDR3: CASSPAGGNMGTEAFF. In DNA form, the CDR3 reads TGTGCCAGCTCACCAGCGGGGGGCAATATGGGGACTGAAGCTTTCTTT.

This chain links TRBV19 with TRBJ2-1, with TRBD2 matching 7 bases. The CDR3 runs 15 residues. The V and J ends lost 5 bases and 8 bases, in that order; junction bases with no gene match: 12. Germline V CDR1 and CDR2: LNHDA, SQIVND (reference sequence). The CDR3 coding sequence is TGTGCCAGTAGTTTTTCTAGCGGTCGGTTCGATGAGCAGTTCTTC. The encoded protein is CASSFSSGRFDEQFF.

V usage is TRBV6-6 and J usage is TRBJ2-1; 10 nucleotides agree with TRBD2. The CDR3 extends over 17 amino acids. Looked up from germline, CDR1 is MNHNY and CDR2 is SVGAGI (reference sequence). Trimming cost V 5 bases and J 4 bases; bases outside gene matches: 11. The CDR3 reads CASSPLRSGGAYNEQFF. The CDR3, as DNA: TGTGCCAGCAGTCCACTCAGAAGCGGGGGGGCATACAATGAGCAGTTCTTC.

The genes are TRBV6-6 and TRBJ2-7; D is unresolved. The CDR3 length is 13 residues. V was pared by 0 bases and J by 3 bases, with 6 bases between. Looked up from germline, CDR1 is MNHNY and CDR2 is SVGAGI (reference sequence). CDR3 nucleotides: TGTGCCAGCAGTTACTCTCGAGGCTACGAGCAGTACTTC. This codes for CASSYSRGYEQYF.

This clone came up a few times. The CDR3 DNA follows: TGTGCCAGCTCACCAGGAGGGACGGGAGATACGCAGTATTTT. Encoded protein: CASSPGGTGDTQYF. The chain links TRBV18 to TRBJ2-3; D might be TRBD2 (6 bases). The length of the CDR3 is 14 residues. V was trimmed by 2 bases and J by 5 bases, leaving 11 bases between them. Germline V gives CDR1 KGHSH, CDR2 LQKENI.

The V gene is TRBV18, the J gene TRBJ2-3; 7 bases are shared with TRBD1. V was pared by 6 bases and J by 6 bases, with 15 bases of the junction left unmatched. Looked up from germline, CDR1 is KGHSH and CDR2 is LQKENI. The CDR3 is made up of 16 amino acids. CDR3 amino acids: CASSFGTVSFADTQYF. The CDR3 bases are TGTGCCAGCTCCTTCGGGACAGTGTCCTTTGCCGATACGCAGTATTTT.

The chain combines TRBV14 with TRBJ1-1; 8 bases are a match to TRBD1. J was trimmed by 5 bases and V by 6 bases; bases with no gene match: 8. The CDR3 totals 14 residues. Germline V lookup: CDR1 SGHDN, CDR2 FVKESK. CDR3 in amino acids: CASSVRGRGTEAFF. The CDR3 nucleotides read TGTGCCAGCAGTGTCAGGGGGCGCGGGACTGAAGCTTTCTTT.

The chain carries TRBV25-1 and TRBJ1-2; 7 positions match TRBD1. CDR3 length equals 15 residues. The ends lost 8 bases at V and 8 bases at J; junction bases unmatched: 17. The V gene's germline CDR1 is MGHDK and CDR2 SYGVNS. In DNA form, the CDR3 reads TGTGCCAGCCAAACCGGGACAGCTTTCGTGGGCGGCTACACCTTC. Residues: CASQTGTAFVGGYTF.

V is TRBV1 and J is TRBJ1-5; the listed D gene, TRBD1, was not tested against the DNA. TRBV1 is assigned pseudogene status. CDR3 length: 17 amino acids. The CDR3 coding sequence is TGCACCAGCAGCCAAGATCTTTGGGGCCAGGGGGTACAGCCCCAGCATTTT. This gives the protein CTSSQDLWGQGVQPQHF.

The chain recombines TRBV5-1 with TRBJ2-7; 8 bases agree with TRBD1. Germline CDR1 and CDR2: SGHRS and YFSETQ. The CDR3 runs to 13 residues. V was clipped by 4 bases and J by 5 bases; unmatched bases: 5. CDR3 loop: CASSLRQGNEQYF. In DNA, the CDR3 is TGCGCCAGCAGCCTTCGACAGGGGAACGAGCAGTACTTC. Full variable domain (remainder filled in from reference TRBV5-1 and TRBJ2-7): KAGVTQTPRYLIKTRGQQVTLSCSPISGHRSVSWYQQTPGQGLQFLFEYFSETQRNKGNFPGRFSGRQFSNSRSEMNVSTLELGDSALYLCASSLRQGNEQYFGPGTRLTVT.

CDR3 amino acids: CASSPQGAVVEAFF. CDR3 nucleotides: TGTGCCAGCAGCCCACAGGGGGCGGTGGTTGAAGCTTTCTTT. The chain carries TRBV7-2 and TRBJ1-1; TRBD1 aligns across 9 bases. The CDR3 totals 14 residues. V shed 5 bases and J 7 bases; nucleotides not matched to a gene: 8. The germline CDR1 and CDR2 sequences are SGHTA and FQGNSA. Using reference TRBV7-2 and TRBJ1-1 for the parts outside the CDR3, the full variable domain is GAGVSQSPSNKVTEKGKDVELRCDPISGHTALYWYRQSLGQGLEFLIYFQGNSAPDKSGLPSDRFSAERTGGSVSTLTIQRTQQEDSAVYLCASSPQGAVVEAFFGQGTRLTVV.